This T cell receptor beta chain was identified in a study of cytomegalovirus exposure and HLA in healthy donors. Study at large: One earlier analysis, a look at around 180 million T cells, found some 110 million unique TCR beta sequences.

A multiplex PCR was run with 60 Vbeta primers and 13 Jbeta primers. Only in-frame clones appear in the TCRdb table, and some are missing; sequencing was by immunoSEQ multiplex PCR. The table includes about 210,000 clones, about 83% detected once. Germline CDR1 is LNHDA and CDR2 is SQIVND (reference sequence). The ends lost 5 bases at V and 6 bases at J; junction bases unmatched: 1. The CDR3 has 11 residues. A remark on this clone: Its antigen is currently unknown.

Regarding the study as a whole: The study put roughly 160 TCR beta chains on its list as cytomegalovirus-associated.

This sequence joins TRBV19 and TRBJ2-7; 7 bases match TRBD2. Sequencing was done on a sample of PBMCs. The sequence was obtained from a man aged 35 to 55 in good health and CMV-seropositive. CDR3 sequence reads: CASSGGVEQYF. The DNA of the CDR3 is TGTGCCAGTAGTGGGGGGGTCGAGCAGTACTTC.